This passage covers 29 T cell receptor beta chains from one sample sequenced in a study of shared clonotypes between healthy human individuals. Profiled with immunoSEQ multiplex PCR; TCRdb holds only in-frame clones, not every one. The repertoire consists of just over 2,000,000 clones, with about 95% occurring once and the leading ten covering 1.1%. In the naive CD8 group, cells lacked CD45RO and were positively selected for CCR7, so terminally differentiated effector memory CD45RA+ cells were left out. Sequences were obtained from naive CD8+ T cells sorted from blood. These TCRs come from a man between 18 and 29 years old in good health.

In nucleotides, the CDR3 is TGTGCCAGTAGTATCCTTATTGGTCCCCTAGCGGAGGGGGTAAAATACAATGAGCAGTTCTTC. Translation gives CASSILIGPLAEGVKYNEQFF. The chain links TRBV19 to TRBJ2-1, with D possibly TRBD2 on 7 matching bases. The CDR3 contains 21 residues. The germline V and J ends were trimmed by 3 bases and 4 bases, with 31 bases remaining between them. CDR1 and CDR2 (germline): LNHDA, SQIVND (reference sequence). The whole variable domain, remainder taken from reference TRBV19 and TRBJ2-1, is DGGITQSPKYLFRKEGQNVTLSCEQNLNHDAMYWYRQDPGQGLRLIYYSQIVNDFQKGDIAEGYSVSREKKESFPLTVTSAQKNPTAFYLCASSILIGPLAEGVKYNEQFFGPGTRLTVL.

This clone occurred once. The chain recombines TRBV4-3 with TRBJ2-7; D ambiguous. The CDR3 length is 15 residues. Between the trimmed V and J ends, which lost 1 base and 0 bases, there was a span of 10 bases. The germline CDR1 and CDR2 sequences are LGHNA and YSLEER. Here the CDR3 DNA reads TGCGCCAGCAGCCAAGTTCTGGACGACTCCTACGAGCAGTACTTC. Its translation: CASSQVLDDSYEQYF.

The chain carries TRBV9 and TRBJ1-6; 7 bases fit TRBD1. Unmatched junction bases numbered 4, after V lost 0 bases and J lost 7 bases. CDR3 length: 15 residues. Germline CDR1 reads SGDLS; CDR2 reads YYNGEE. As DNA, the CDR3 is TGTGCCAGCAGCGTAGAAGCGACAGGGAATTCACCCCTCCACTTT. Its translation: CASSVEATGNSPLHF.

The gene calls are TRBV9 and TRBJ2-2; 7 nucleotides match TRBD1. The CDR3 sequence is 15 residues long. Germline V CDR1 and CDR2: SGDLS, YYNGEE. The junction had 4 bases not matched to a gene; V was cut back by 1 base and J by 4 bases. CDR3 sequence (DNA): TGTGCCAGCAGCGTATTAGGGGGCTCCACCGGGGAGCTGTTTTTT. Its translation: CASSVLGGSTGELFF.

J is TRBJ1-2 and V is TRBV29-1, with a weak D call TRBD1 (5 bases). From germline, CDR1 is SQVTM and CDR2 ANQGSEA. The CDR3 sequence is 14 residues long. Trimming removed 5 bases at V and 5 bases at J, with 18 bases between. The DNA of the CDR3 is TGCAGCGTTCATCACGGGCAGGGAGGGTATGGCTACACCTTC. Protein sequence: CSVHHGQGGYGYTF.

This chain uses TRBV5-8 with TRBJ2-7; 8 bases are a match to TRBD1. V trimming: 7 bases; J trimming: 5 bases; junction bases outside the gene matches: 11. The CDR3 consists of 14 residues. The V gene's germline CDR1 is SGHTS and CDR2 YDEGEE. The CDR3 region is CASRQTWTGHEQYF. Written as DNA, the CDR3 is TGTGCCAGCCGTCAAACTTGGACAGGGCACGAGCAGTACTTC.

For this clone: Germline and junction disagree at one end, which may indicate a read error. CDR3 in DNA: TGTGCTAGCAGCTTGCTAGCGGGGGGTATGGAGACCCAGTACTTC. It is translated as CASSLLAGGMETQYF. The chain links TRBV7-7 to TRBJ2-5, with 11 bases lining up with TRBD2. The length of the CDR3 is 15 residues. CDR1 and CDR2 (germline): SSHAT, FNYEAQ (reference sequence).

Only a few counts were recorded for this clone. The sample has other DNA sequences that encode this CDR3 too. The chain couples TRBV5-6 to TRBJ2-5; D remains ambiguous. Germline lookup yields CDR1 SGHDT and CDR2 YYEEEE. The CDR3 has 12 amino acids. V was trimmed by 1 base and J by 1 base, leaving 2 bases between them. This chain's CDR3 is CASSLSQETQYF. The CDR3 region has the DNA TGTGCCAGCAGCTTGTCCCAAGAGACCCAGTACTTC.

The rearrangement uses TRBV7-2 and TRBJ2-7; TRBD1 aligns across 12 bases. Unmatched junction bases numbered 7, after V lost 5 bases and J lost 5 bases. The CDR3 extends over 15 amino acids. CDR1 and CDR2 (germline): SGHTA, FQGNSA. CDR3 sequence (DNA): TGTGCCAGCAGCAGCCGGGACAGGGGGCTCCACGAGCAGTACTTC. Protein: CASSSRDRGLHEQYF.

The genes are TRBV6-5 and TRBJ1-1; D is uncertain. The V and J ends lost 2 bases and 1 base respectively, with 8 bases between them. The CDR3 is made up of 14 amino acids. Germline assignment: CDR1 MNHEY and CDR2 SVGAGI. This CDR3 reads CASSYHSGNTEAFF. The DNA for the CDR3 is TGTGCCAGCAGTTACCACTCAGGGAACACTGAAGCTTTCTTT.

For this clone: The same CDR3 also results from other DNA sequences found in this sample. The chain couples TRBV28 to TRBJ1-4; the match to TRBD1 covers 7 bases. The trim removed 3 bases at V and 0 bases at J, leaving 4 bases unmatched. Germline CDR1 is MDHEN and CDR2 is SYDVKM. CDR3 length: 16 amino acids. The CDR3 DNA reads as TGTGCCAGCAGTTTTTACAGGGGCGCAACTAATGAAAAACTGTTTTTT. It translates to CASSFYRGATNEKLFF.

The chain recombines TRBV4-2 with TRBJ1-2; TRBD1 might be the D (5 bases). This CDR3 has 17 amino acids. Trimming pared 2 bases from V and 0 bases from J, leaving 16 bases between. Germline-derived CDR1 and CDR2 are LGHNA and YNFKEQ. The CDR3 region has the DNA TGTGCCAGCAGCCAAACAGGAGGACCGCTCGCTAACTATGGCTACACCTTC. Translating gives CASSQTGGPLANYGYTF.

This chain connects TRBV5-6 to TRBJ1-1; D is possibly TRBD1 (6 bases). Germline CDR1 SGHDT, CDR2 YYEEEE. Deletions cut 1 base from V and 1 base from J, with 11 bases between. This CDR3 spans 15 amino acids. CDR3 DNA sequence: TGTGCCAGCAGCTTGAAATGGGGGCGGAACACTGAAGCTTTCTTT. Translating gives CASSLKWGRNTEAFF.

The chain recombines TRBV30 with TRBJ2-3; 13 bases agree with TRBD2. This CDR3 is built from 16 residues. Germline-derived CDR1 and CDR2 are GTSNPN and SVGIG (reference sequence). V was clipped by 2 bases and J by 3 bases; unmatched bases: 5. Here the CDR3 reads CAWSHGTSGVTDTQYF. In DNA form, the CDR3 reads TGTGCCTGGAGTCATGGGACTAGCGGGGTAACAGATACGCAGTATTTT.

The J gene is TRBJ2-3, the V gene TRBV2; 7 bases map to TRBD1. V was pared by 4 bases and J by 3 bases, with 13 bases of the junction left unmatched. Germline V CDR1 and CDR2: SNHLY, FYNNEI. The CDR3 consists of 17 residues. CDR3 protein: CASSGSPMTGNTDTQYF. DNA of the CDR3: TGTGCCAGCAGTGGAAGCCCAATGACAGGGAATACAGATACGCAGTATTTT.

The chain couples TRBV5-5 to TRBJ1-1; a weak D match, TRBD1 (5 bases). The germline V gene encodes CDR1 SGHKS and CDR2 YYEKEE (reference sequence). V was shortened by 7 bases and J by 3 bases, with 16 bases between the two germline ends. There are 14 residues in the CDR3. The CDR3: CASSPRGEDTEAFF. CDR3 DNA sequence: TGTGCCAGCTCCCCACGGGGCGAGGACACTGAAGCTTTCTTT.

The DNA of the CDR3 is TGCGCCAGCAGCCACCGGGTTGATGGGGCAGATACGCAGTATTTT. Residues: CASSHRVDGADTQYF. The chain carries TRBV4-3 and TRBJ2-3; no reliable D call. The CDR3 contains 15 residues. The V gene's germline CDR1 is LGHNA and CDR2 YSLEER. Trimming shortened V by 3 bases and J by 4 bases, and 14 bases separated the two germline ends.

The chain couples TRBV27 to TRBJ2-7; 9 bases line up with TRBD1. This CDR3 contains 16 residues. Germline CDR1 reads MNHEY; CDR2 reads SMNVEV (reference sequence). After removal of 2 bases from V and 5 bases from J, the junction contained 10 bases not matched to a gene. This CDR3 reads CASSLNWDRVGNEQYF. CDR3 in DNA: TGTGCCAGCAGTTTAAATTGGGACAGGGTAGGAAACGAGCAGTACTTC.

The genes are TRBV27 and TRBJ1-5, with D possibly being TRBD1 (6 bases). In germline, CDR1 is MNHEY, CDR2 SMNVEV (reference sequence). The V end lost 6 bases, the J end lost 3 bases, and 15 bases lay between the germline ends. This CDR3 region has 15 residues. CDR3 residues: CASSFLGDTNQPQHF. CDR3 sequence (DNA): TGTGCCAGCAGCTTTCTAGGGGACACCAATCAGCCCCAGCATTTT.

This clone was counted a single time. V gene TRBV4-2 combines with J gene TRBJ1-1; no reliable D call. The CDR3 runs to 15 residues. The germline V and J ends were trimmed by 4 bases and 2 bases, with 14 bases remaining between them. Germline values: CDR1 LGHNA, CDR2 YNFKEQ. The CDR3 sequence is CASSLVTDGNTEAFF. The DNA of the CDR3 is TGTGCCAGCAGCCTCGTCACGGACGGCAACACTGAAGCTTTCTTT.

Notes on this clone: Other DNA variants within this sample encode the same CDR3. The chain links TRBV5-6 to TRBJ1-1, with TRBD1 identical over 7 bases. Germline loops: CDR1 SGHDT, CDR2 YYEEEE. Trimming removed 2 bases from V and 5 bases from J; junction bases left unmatched: 3. This CDR3 region has 13 residues. In nucleotides, the CDR3 is TGTGCCAGCAGCTTTCAGGGGGGGACTGAAGCTTTCTTT. It specifies CASSFQGGTEAFF. Full variable domain (rest looked up from reference TRBV5-6 and TRBJ1-1): DAGVTQSPTHLIKTRGQQVTLRCSPKSGHDTVSWYQQALGQGPQFIFQYYEEEERQRGNFPDRFSGHQFPNYSSELNVNALLLGDSALYLCASSFQGGTEAFFGQGTRLTVV.

The chain has TRBV13 and TRBJ2-7; TRBD2 aligns across 7 bases. CDR1 is PRHDT, CDR2 FYEKMQ, per germline (reference sequence). V shed 5 bases and J 6 bases; nucleotides not matched to a gene: 7. The CDR3 length is 13 residues. DNA of the CDR3: TGTGCCAGCAGCCCGGGACTAAACTTCGAGCAGTACTTC. Translating gives CASSPGLNFEQYF. Filled out from reference TRBV13 and TRBJ2-7, the complete variable domain reads AAGVIQSPRHLIKEKRETATLKCYPIPRHDTVYWYQQGPGQDPQFLISFYEKMQSDKGSIPDRFSAQQFSDYHSELNMSSLELGDSALYFCASSPGLNFEQYFGPGTRLTVT.

About this clone: This CDR3 is also generated by other DNA sequences in the sample. The rearrangement uses TRBV6-5 and TRBJ1-1; D uncertain. The CDR3 length is 13 residues. Germline V gives CDR1 MNHEY, CDR2 SVGAGI. The V end lost 0 bases, the J end lost 2 bases, and 4 bases lay between the germline ends. CDR3 DNA sequence: TGTGCCAGCAGTTACTCGGCTAACACTGAAGCTTTCTTT. Translating gives CASSYSANTEAFF.

V is TRBV6-4 and J is TRBJ1-1; weak D call: TRBD1 (5 bases). Trimming left V 2 bases short and J 10 bases short, with 14 bases between. There are 13 residues in the CDR3. Per the germline V gene, CDR1 is MRHNA and CDR2 is SNTAGT. The CDR3 region is CASSDLYQGVAFF. The CDR3, as DNA: TGTGCCAGCAGTGACCTTTATCAGGGCGTAGCTTTCTTT.

The J gene is TRBJ2-2, the V gene TRBV21-1; TRBD2 is the table's D call, not checked against the DNA. TRBV21-1 is an annotated pseudogene. The CDR3 has 17 residues. The CDR3 reads CASSTLAGDRNTGELFF. In nucleotides, the CDR3 is TGTGCCAGCAGCACCCTAGCGGGAGACCGGAACACCGGGGAGCTGTTTTTT.

The J gene is TRBJ1-2, the V gene TRBV27, with D possibly matching TRBD1 (6 bases). Germline V gene sequence: CDR1 MNHEY, CDR2 SMNVEV (reference sequence). The CDR3 spans 14 residues. Trimming took off 3 bases at V and 8 bases at J, with 16 bases between the two ends. The CDR3 region is CASSFTGGSLGYTF. DNA for the CDR3: TGTGCCAGCAGTTTTACGGGGGGCTCTCTCGGCTACACCTTC.

The chain is built from TRBV30 and TRBJ2-1, with TRBD2 identical over 10 bases. Germline assignment: CDR1 GTSNPN and CDR2 SVGIG (reference sequence). The CDR3 has 15 amino acids. Trimming took 0 bases from V and 4 from J; bases not matched to a gene: 3. CDR3 region: CAWSVVAGGYNEQFF. CDR3 coding DNA: TGTGCCTGGAGTGTAGTAGCGGGAGGTTACAATGAGCAGTTCTTC.

The V call is TRBV4-1, the J call TRBJ2-7, with D possibly matching TRBD1 (6 bases). Trimming took off 1 base at V and 0 bases at J, with 10 bases between the two ends. The CDR3 is 15 residues long. Germline values: CDR1 MGHRA, CDR2 YSYEKL. In nucleotides, the CDR3 is TGCGCCAGCAGCCAAGGGACAGCAGACTCCTACGAGCAGTACTTC. This codes for CASSQGTADSYEQYF.

The chain uses TRBV29-1 and TRBJ2-1, with D maybe TRBD1 (6 bases). This CDR3 is built from 15 residues. Trimming cost V 6 bases and J 2 bases, with 17 bases left between them. CDR1 is SQVTM, CDR2 ANQGSEA, per germline. The CDR3 DNA is TGCAGCGTCCCCATACAGGGATGGACCTACAATGAGCAGTTCTTC. Protein product: CSVPIQGWTYNEQFF.